The 18 T cell receptor beta chains in this list originate from one sample, sequenced in a study of blood T cell repertoires in COVID-19. Sequencing was performed with immunoSEQ multiplex PCR; in TCRdb, only in-frame clones are kept and a portion is missing. The sample includes some 64,000 clones, 65% to 85% of them seen just once. Sequenced material: peripheral blood. Receptors originate from a woman aged 80 or over with active or convalescent COVID-19.

This sequence joins TRBV14 and TRBJ1-1; tentative D call: TRBD1 (5 bases). Per the germline V gene, CDR1 is SGHDN and CDR2 is FVKESK. Trimming stripped 1 base from V and 6 bases from J, with 12 bases between. The CDR3 is 14 amino acids. CDR3 bases: TGTGCCAGCAGCCAAGGGGCAGGGTGGTCTGAAGCTTTCTTT. This encodes CASSQGAGWSEAFF.

This chain connects TRBV20-1 to TRBJ2-7, with D perhaps TRBD1 (5 bases). This CDR3 has 12 amino acids. In germline, CDR1 is DFQATT, CDR2 SNEGSKA (reference sequence). The V and J ends lost 3 bases and 3 bases respectively, with 9 bases between them. The CDR3 region is CSASSRVYEQYF. The DNA of the CDR3 is TGCAGTGCTAGTTCCAGGGTCTACGAGCAGTACTTC.

The V gene is TRBV10-3, the J gene TRBJ1-4; possible D gene TRBD1, 6 bases. Trimming removed 4 bases at V and 8 bases at J, with 11 bases between. The CDR3 extends over 13 amino acids. Germline assignment: CDR1 ENHRY and CDR2 SYGVKD. The chain's CDR3 is CAISGTEGEKLFF. As DNA, the CDR3 is TGTGCCATCAGTGGGACAGAGGGCGAAAAACTGTTTTTT.

J is TRBJ1-5 and V is TRBV7-2; 11 nucleotides line up with TRBD1. Germline V lookup: CDR1 SGHTA, CDR2 FQGNSA. The trim removed 1 base at V and 3 bases at J, leaving 5 bases unmatched. The CDR3 has 17 amino acids. Here the CDR3 DNA reads TGTGCCAGCAGCTTAGGGACAGGGGGCGAACTCAATCAGCCCCAGCATTTT. Protein product: CASSLGTGGELNQPQHF.

The CDR3 DNA sequence: TGTGCCAGCAGCCGAAGCGGGAACACCGGGGAGCTGTTTTTT. It encodes CASSRSGNTGELFF. The chain joins TRBV4-2 to TRBJ2-2; D possibly corresponds to TRBD2 (5 bases). The CDR3 runs to 14 residues. Germline V gene sequence: CDR1 LGHNA, CDR2 YNFKEQ. Trimming left V 4 bases short and J 1 base short, with 7 bases between.

The chain employs TRBV25-1 and TRBJ1-2; D unresolved. This CDR3 has 16 amino acids. V shed 10 bases and J shed 1 base, with 22 bases lying between them. Germline values: CDR1 MGHDK, CDR2 SYGVNS. The CDR3 region is CATPQPRRGVNYGYTF. CDR3 sequence (DNA): TGTGCCACCCCGCAACCCCGGAGAGGAGTTAACTATGGCTACACCTTC.

As concerns this clone: This CDR3 is also generated by other DNA sequences in the sample. This sequence joins TRBV15 and TRBJ2-3, with D perhaps matching TRBD1 (6 bases). The V gene lost 0 bases and the J gene lost 3 bases, with 10 bases spanning the gap. This CDR3 contains 15 residues. From germline, CDR1 is LNHNV and CDR2 YYDKDF (reference sequence). The CDR3 loop is CATSRDRGKTDTQYF. The CDR3 DNA is TGTGCCACCAGCAGAGACAGGGGAAAGACAGATACGCAGTATTTT.

The chain carries TRBV9 and TRBJ2-5; 9 bases map to TRBD2. This CDR3 has 14 amino acids. CDR1 is SGDLS, CDR2 YYNGEE, per germline. The V gene end was trimmed by 3 bases and the J gene end by 5 bases; junction bases not matched to a gene: 5. The CDR3 nucleotides read TGTGCCAGCAGCGGAGCGGGGGGCTGGGAGACCCAGTACTTC. Translation: CASSGAGGWETQYF. Drawing the rest from reference TRBV9 and TRBJ2-5, the complete variable domain is DSGVTQTPKHLITATGQRVTLRCSPRSGDLSVYWYQQSLDQGLQFLIQYYNGEERAKGNILERFSAQQFPDLHSELNLSSLELGDSALYFCASSGAGGWETQYFGPGTRLLVL.

The rearrangement uses TRBV9 and TRBJ1-1, with D maybe TRBD1 (5 bases). The V gene lost 3 bases and the J gene lost 4 bases, with 7 bases spanning the gap. Germline CDR1 SGDLS, CDR2 YYNGEE. This CDR3 contains 12 residues. CDR3 residues: CASSAQGTEAFF. The CDR3 region has the DNA TGTGCCAGCAGCGCCCAGGGCACTGAAGCTTTCTTT.

This clone was picked up a small number of times. In DNA form, the CDR3 reads TGTGCCAGCAGCTTGGCCGGCGGACAGGGGTTTGAAGCTTTCTTT. It codes for CASSLAGGQGFEAFF. The chain links TRBV5-4 to TRBJ1-1; TRBD1 matches 9 bases. This CDR3 has 15 residues. The germline gives CDR1 SGHNT, CDR2 YYREEE (reference sequence). The trim removed 0 bases at V and 7 bases at J, leaving 7 bases unmatched.

This clone was picked up many times. This chain uses TRBV7-9 with TRBJ1-5; D is unresolved. CDR1 is SEHNR, CDR2 FQNEAQ, per germline (reference sequence). This CDR3 is built from 14 residues. The V end was cut by 5 bases, the J end by 4 bases, with 12 bases between. The CDR3 spells CASSRFQVNQPQHF. CDR3 in DNA: TGTGCCAGCAGCCGGTTCCAGGTAAATCAGCCCCAGCATTTT.

V gene TRBV24-1 combines with J gene TRBJ2-3; the match to TRBD2 covers 9 bases. The trim removed 4 bases at V and 0 bases at J, leaving 13 bases unmatched. The length of the CDR3 is 19 residues. Germline assignment: CDR1 KGHDR and CDR2 SFDVKD. For the CDR3, the DNA is TGTGCCACCAGTGACACTCGTAGCGGGGGATCAGGGAGCACAGATACGCAGTATTTT. It translates to CATSDTRSGGSGSTDTQYF.

The rearrangement joins TRBV5-1 to TRBJ1-3; D gene ambiguous. Germline V lookup: CDR1 SGHRS, CDR2 YFSETQ. Deletions cut 0 bases from V and 5 bases from J, with 12 bases between. This CDR3 contains 15 residues. CDR3 DNA: TGCGCCAGCAGCTTGGCCGGAGGAATTAGAAACACCATATATTTT. Encoded protein: CASSLAGGIRNTIYF.

The chain is built from TRBV6-5 and TRBJ2-7; D is possibly TRBD2 (5 bases). Per the germline V gene, CDR1 is MNHEY and CDR2 is SVGAGI. V was trimmed by 6 bases and J by 4 bases, leaving 13 bases between them. The CDR3 extends over 13 amino acids. The CDR3 DNA sequence: TGTGCCAGCAGCCGGGGTCCTCTGTACGAGCAGTACTTC. Translating gives CASSRGPLYEQYF.

The V and J genes are TRBV30 and TRBJ1-2, with 7 bases matching TRBD1. CDR3 length: 14 amino acids. Germline V gene lookup returns CDR1 GTSNPN and CDR2 SVGIG (reference sequence). Trimming took 0 bases from V and 2 from J; bases not matched to a gene: 3. The CDR3 loop is CAWSVDRDNYGYTF. CDR3 coding DNA: TGTGCCTGGAGTGTAGACAGGGACAACTATGGCTACACCTTC.

The rearrangement joins TRBV5-1 to TRBJ2-7, with D possibly being TRBD1 (6 bases). This CDR3 region has 15 residues. The ends were cut back, 0 bases at V and 2 bases at J, with 12 bases in the middle. Germline-derived CDR1 and CDR2 are SGHRS and YFSETQ. As DNA, the CDR3 is TGCGCCAGCAGCTTGGACAGGGCGTCCCCCTACGAGCAGTACTTC. It codes for CASSLDRASPYEQYF.

The chain has TRBV9 and TRBJ2-7; TRBD1 agrees at 10 bases. The CDR3 consists of 15 residues. The V and J ends lost 0 bases and 6 bases, in that order; junction bases with no gene match: 6. Germline V gene lookup returns CDR1 SGDLS and CDR2 YYNGEE. The CDR3 coding sequence is TGTGCCAGCAGCGTAGGGGGACAGGGGTTCGCCGAGCAGTACTTC. Translation: CASSVGGQGFAEQYF. Drawing the rest from reference TRBV9 and TRBJ2-7, the complete variable domain is DSGVTQTPKHLITATGQRVTLRCSPRSGDLSVYWYQQSLDQGLQFLIQYYNGEERAKGNILERFSAQQFPDLHSELNLSSLELGDSALYFCASSVGGQGFAEQYFGPGTRLTVT.

The DNA of the CDR3 is TGTGCCAGCAGCCTGACAGGGATCTCCTACGAGCAGTACTTC. It is translated as CASSLTGISYEQYF. V and J are TRBV11-2 and TRBJ2-7; 7 nucleotides agree with TRBD1. Unmatched junction bases numbered 4, after V lost 5 bases and J lost 0 bases. The CDR3 runs to 14 residues. Germline V gene lookup returns CDR1 SGHAT and CDR2 FQNNGV.